The TCR beta chain described here comes from a study of blood T cell repertoires in COVID-19. Original processing notes: Amplification of reference gene primers provided the estimated nucleated cell counts. Profiled with immunoSEQ multiplex PCR; TCRdb holds only in-frame clones, not every one. The DNA was the basis for D and trimming; V, J and clone size are from that table. This table has more than 200,000 clones, roughly 85% appearing once. Per germline, CDR1 MNHEY and CDR2 SVGAGI. There are 13 residues in the CDR3. The J segment lost 6 bases and the V segment lost 8 bases, leaving 3 bases of the junction unmatched.

Material: PBMCs or T cells enriched from blood (not recorded which). The chain combines TRBV6-5 with TRBJ2-1, with TRBD2 matching over 11 bases. The sequence came from a man aged 25 to 40 who had recovered from COVID-19. The CDR3 DNA reads TGTGCCAGCGGGACTAGCGGAGGCAATGAGCAGTTCTTC. Translation: CASGTSGGNEQFF.